This T cell receptor beta chain was retrieved from a study of neurological immune-mediated disorders. Turning to the study itself: Relapsing-remitting disease affected about 30, and secondary progressive 3, of about 34 multiple sclerosis patients. Findings of the study overall: HTLV-1-associated myelopathy had the most TCR clonal expansion, whereas multiple sclerosis had the least (lower than in healthy controls). Private repertoires in all groups were suggested, as expanded clones shared no CDR3 amino acid sequences across subjects.

The study built unsorted libraries from 2 million PBMCs kept at -80 C. TCRdb ran MiXCR on the 5' RACE reads and lists one entry per CDR3 protein. The sample gives about 46,000 distinct CDR3 sequences, 1.9% of which show up once; approximately 2.1% is in the top ten. This clonotype showed up many times. Its antigen remains unidentified. Sequenced input: PBMCs. This sequence originates from a middle-aged woman with multiple sclerosis.

In DNA, the CDR3 is TGTGCCAGCAGCACTAGCGGGATCTCCTACAATGAGCAGTTCTTC. It is translated as CASSTSGISYNEQFF. The genes are TRBV6-6 and TRBJ2-1; 10 bases agree with TRBD2. Trimming took 6 bases from V and 0 from J; bases not matched to a gene: 2. The CDR3 runs to 15 residues. The germline CDR1 and CDR2 sequences are MNHNY and SVGAGI (reference sequence).